The 15 T cell receptor beta chains reported below all come from one sample, sequenced in a study of cytomegalovirus exposure and HLA in healthy donors. Use of 60 Vbeta and 13 Jbeta primers characterized the PCR. Generated by immunoSEQ multiplex PCR, the TCRdb table keeps only in-frame clones and is missing some. The table lists 100,000 or so clones, over 80% of them singletons, with 5% to 6.5% in the top ten. The sequenced sample was PBMCs. These receptors were taken from a man aged 18 to 29 in good health and CMV-seronegative.

This clone occurred once. The CDR3: CASSLVRRLEAFF. CDR3 sequence (DNA): TGTGCCAGCAGCTTAGTGCGGCGGCTTGAAGCTTTCTTT. This sequence joins TRBV7-2 and TRBJ1-1, with D unclear. The germline CDR1 and CDR2 sequences are SGHTA and FQGNSA. The V end lost 1 base, the J end lost 7 bases, and 10 bases lay between the germline ends. The CDR3 has 13 amino acids.

This chain joins TRBV11-2 and TRBJ2-7; TRBD2 aligns across 7 bases. J lost 0 bases, V lost 1 base, and 6 bases had no gene match. The CDR3 totals 16 residues. Germline CDR1 reads SGHAT; CDR2 reads FQNNGV. The CDR3 nucleotides read TGTGCCAGCAGCTTAGGAAGCGGGGTAAGCTCCTACGAGCAGTACTTC. Residues: CASSLGSGVSSYEQYF. Full variable domain (remainder filled in from reference TRBV11-2 and TRBJ2-7): EAGVAQSPRYKIIEKRQSVAFWCNPISGHATLYWYQQILGQGPKLLIQFQNNGVVDDSQLPKDRFSAERLKGVDSTLKIQPAKLEDSAVYLCASSLGSGVSSYEQYFGPGTRLTVT.

This clone came up a few times. J is TRBJ1-2 and V is TRBV6-1, with a possible D match to TRBD1 (6 bases). V lost 3 bases to trimming and J lost 4 bases, with 12 bases between them. Per the germline V gene, CDR1 is MNHNS and CDR2 is SASEGT. The CDR3 extends over 14 amino acids. CDR3 region: CASSDDGQTYGYTF. In nucleotides, the CDR3 is TGTGCCAGCAGTGATGATGGACAGACCTATGGCTACACCTTC.

The rearrangement links TRBV6-5 to TRBJ2-5; 8 bases match TRBD1. The CDR3 runs to 15 residues. CDR1 MNHEY and CDR2 SVGAGI come from the germline V gene. V gave up 5 bases and J gave up 5 bases; unmatched junction bases: 10. The CDR3 nucleotides read TGTGCCAGCAGTGGTTCAGGACAGGGAAGGGAGACCCAGTACTTC. Its protein is CASSGSGQGRETQYF.

The CDR3 sequence is CASSLGILVPGDEQFF. In nucleotides, the CDR3 is TGTGCCAGCAGCTTAGGGATACTAGTACCGGGGGATGAGCAGTTCTTC. The V call is TRBV7-9, the J call TRBJ2-1, with D maybe TRBD2 (6 bases). Germline CDR1 reads SEHNR; CDR2 reads FQNEAQ (reference sequence). The CDR3 contains 16 residues. Trimming removed 1 base at V and 8 bases at J, with 18 bases between.

Comment on this clone: The junction shows a germline mismatch at one end, possibly a read error. This chain uses TRBV7-9 with TRBJ1-5; 8 positions match TRBD1. Germline V gene lookup returns CDR1 SEHNR and CDR2 FQNEAQ (reference sequence). The CDR3 runs 15 residues. CDR3 bases: TGTGCCAGCAGCCAGGGGGCCGTAGGCAATCAACCCCAGCATTTT. It translates to CASSQGAVGNQPQHF. Variable domain in full (rest from reference TRBV7-9 and TRBJ1-5): DTGVSQNPRHKITKRGQNVTFRCDPISEHNRLYWYRQTLGQGPEFLTYFQNEAQLEKSRLLSDRFSAERPKGSFSTLEIQRTEQGDSAMYLCASSQGAVGNQPQHFGDGTRLSIL.

The chain is built from TRBV18 and TRBJ2-7, with a possible D match to TRBD1 (5 bases). Germline values: CDR1 KGHSH, CDR2 LQKENI. Trimming took off 2 bases at V and 6 bases at J, with 11 bases between the two ends. This CDR3 has 13 amino acids. Here the CDR3 DNA reads TGTGCCAGCTCACCAGTGACAGTAATCGAGCAGTACTTC. This sequence encodes CASSPVTVIEQYF.

V is TRBV19 and J is TRBJ1-1, with 12 bases identical to TRBD1. The CDR3 is made up of 19 amino acids. Germline-derived CDR1 and CDR2 are LNHDA and SQIVND (reference sequence). V lost 3 bases and J lost 1; bases outside the gene matches: 12. The CDR3 DNA reads TGTGCCAGTAGTATTCGCGGTCGCCGGGACAGGGGGCGGAACACTGAAGCTTTCTTT. As protein: CASSIRGRRDRGRNTEAFF.

The gene calls are TRBV6-5 and TRBJ1-2; TRBD1 is a possible D gene (6 bases). Germline V gene lookup returns CDR1 MNHEY and CDR2 SVGAGI. CDR3 length equals 15 residues. Trimming stripped 8 bases from V and 3 bases from J, with 19 bases between. For the CDR3, the DNA is TGTGCCAGCGGGGAGAAACAGGGCCTGTACTATGGCTACACCTTC. Protein sequence: CASGEKQGLYYGYTF.

The CDR3 sequence is CASSLEQGRSRETQYF. DNA for the CDR3: TGCGCCAGCAGCCTTGAACAGGGAAGGTCGAGAGAGACCCAGTACTTC. The chain combines TRBV5-1 with TRBJ2-5; a possible D gene is TRBD1 (6 bases). The germline V and J ends were trimmed by 4 bases and 4 bases, with 20 bases remaining between them. Germline assignment: CDR1 SGHRS and CDR2 YFSETQ. The CDR3 runs to 16 residues.

This chain joins TRBV30 and TRBJ2-3; 7 bases are a match to TRBD2. This CDR3 has 16 amino acids. The germline V gene has CDR1 GTSNPN and CDR2 SVGIG (reference sequence). Losses at the gene ends were 0 bases for V and 1 base for J; bases not matched to a gene: 7. The CDR3 loop is CAWSVGMAGGTDTQYF. The CDR3 nucleotides are TGTGCCTGGAGTGTAGGTATGGCGGGAGGCACAGATACGCAGTATTTT.

The CDR3 DNA reads as TGTGCCAGCAGTTTGGGGCTAGGCAAGAGTTATGAGCAGTTCTTC. Translation gives CASSLGLGKSYEQFF. The rearrangement uses TRBV28 and TRBJ2-1, with D perhaps TRBD1 (5 bases). Germline V CDR1 and CDR2: MDHEN, SYDVKM. Trimming stripped 3 bases from V and 8 bases from J, with 17 bases between. The CDR3 has 15 residues.

The J gene is TRBJ2-7, the V gene TRBV27; 10 nucleotides align to TRBD1. The junction had 7 bases not matched to a gene; V was cut back by 1 base and J by 4 bases. Germline V gene data show CDR1 as MNHEY and CDR2 as SMNVEV (reference sequence). This CDR3 is 16 amino acids long. This CDR3 reads CASSLFPTGGTYEQYF. The CDR3 DNA follows: TGTGCCAGCAGTTTATTCCCGACAGGGGGCACGTACGAGCAGTACTTC.

The chain couples TRBV6-4 to TRBJ2-3; 7 nucleotides agree with TRBD1. From germline, CDR1 is MRHNA and CDR2 SNTAGT. The CDR3 has 16 residues. Unmatched junction bases numbered 8, after V lost 4 bases and J lost 1 base. CDR3 in amino acids: CASSAFTGTGTDTQYF. The CDR3 DNA reads as TGTGCCAGCAGTGCCTTCACCGGGACAGGCACAGATACGCAGTATTTT.

There are a few counts of this clone. The V call is TRBV4-3, the J call TRBJ2-1; tentative D call: TRBD2 (5 bases). The germline gives CDR1 LGHNA, CDR2 YSLEER. This CDR3 has 18 residues. V gave up 1 base and J gave up 0 bases, with 16 bases separating them. The CDR3 DNA follows: TGCGCCAGCAGCCAAGTTTATGGCGGGCCTCCCTCCTACAATGAGCAGTTCTTC. This codes for CASSQVYGGPPSYNEQFF.